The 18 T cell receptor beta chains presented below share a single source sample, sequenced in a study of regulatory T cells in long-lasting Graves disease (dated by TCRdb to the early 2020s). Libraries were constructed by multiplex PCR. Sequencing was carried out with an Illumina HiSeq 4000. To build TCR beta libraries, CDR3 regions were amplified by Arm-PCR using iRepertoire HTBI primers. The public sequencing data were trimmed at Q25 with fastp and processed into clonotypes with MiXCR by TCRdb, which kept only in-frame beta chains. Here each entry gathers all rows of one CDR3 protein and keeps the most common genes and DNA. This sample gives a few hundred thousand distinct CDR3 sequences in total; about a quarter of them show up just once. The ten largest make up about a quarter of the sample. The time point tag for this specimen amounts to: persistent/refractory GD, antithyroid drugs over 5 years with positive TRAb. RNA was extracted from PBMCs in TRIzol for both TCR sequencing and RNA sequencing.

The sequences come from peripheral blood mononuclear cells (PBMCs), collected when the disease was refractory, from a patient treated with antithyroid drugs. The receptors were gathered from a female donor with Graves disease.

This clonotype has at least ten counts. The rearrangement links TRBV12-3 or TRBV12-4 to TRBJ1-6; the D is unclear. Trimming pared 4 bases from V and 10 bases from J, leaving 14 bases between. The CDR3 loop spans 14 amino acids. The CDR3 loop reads CASSYHTLGSPLHF. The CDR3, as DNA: TGTGCCAGCAGTTACCATACTCTTGGGTCACCCCTCCACTTT.

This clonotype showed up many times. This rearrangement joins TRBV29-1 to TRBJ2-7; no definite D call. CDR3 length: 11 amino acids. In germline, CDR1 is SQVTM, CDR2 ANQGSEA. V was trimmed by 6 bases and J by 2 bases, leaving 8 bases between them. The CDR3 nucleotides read TGCAGCGTACGCGGTACCTACGAGCAGTACTTC. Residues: CSVRGTYEQYF.

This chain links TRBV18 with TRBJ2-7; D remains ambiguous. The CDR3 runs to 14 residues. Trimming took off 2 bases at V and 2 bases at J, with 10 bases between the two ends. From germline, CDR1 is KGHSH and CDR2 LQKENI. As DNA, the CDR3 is TGTGCCAGCTCACCATCTACGGGCCCCTACGAGCAGTACTTC. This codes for CASSPSTGPYEQYF.

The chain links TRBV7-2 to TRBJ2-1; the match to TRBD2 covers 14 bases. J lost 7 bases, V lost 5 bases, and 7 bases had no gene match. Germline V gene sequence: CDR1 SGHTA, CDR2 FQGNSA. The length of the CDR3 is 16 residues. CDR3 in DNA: TGTGCCAGCAGCAGAGGGACTAGCGGGAGAATAAATGAGCAGTTCTTC. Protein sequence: CASSRGTSGRINEQFF.

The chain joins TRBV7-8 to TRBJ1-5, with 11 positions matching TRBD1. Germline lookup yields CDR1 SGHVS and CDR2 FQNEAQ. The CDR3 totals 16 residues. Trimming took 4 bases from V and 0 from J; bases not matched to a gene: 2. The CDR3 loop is CASSSDRGPSNQPQHF. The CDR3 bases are TGTGCCAGCAGCTCGGACAGGGGGCCTAGCAATCAGCCCCAGCATTTT.

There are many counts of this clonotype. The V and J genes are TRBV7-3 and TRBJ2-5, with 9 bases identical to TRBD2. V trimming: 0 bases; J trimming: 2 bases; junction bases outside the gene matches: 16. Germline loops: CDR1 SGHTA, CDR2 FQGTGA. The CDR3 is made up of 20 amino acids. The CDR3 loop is CASSLTAPYGGTSPQETQYF. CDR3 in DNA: TGTGCCAGCAGCTTAACCGCCCCCTACGGTGGGACTAGCCCACAAGAGACCCAGTACTTC.

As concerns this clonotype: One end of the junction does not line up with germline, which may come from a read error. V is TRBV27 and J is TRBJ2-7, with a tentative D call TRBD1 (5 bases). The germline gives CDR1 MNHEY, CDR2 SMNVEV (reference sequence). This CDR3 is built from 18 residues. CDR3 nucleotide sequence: TGTGCCAGCAGCTTATATGGGGCGTGGGATTCGGGCTCCTACGAGCAGTACTTC. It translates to CASSLYGAWDSGSYEQYF.

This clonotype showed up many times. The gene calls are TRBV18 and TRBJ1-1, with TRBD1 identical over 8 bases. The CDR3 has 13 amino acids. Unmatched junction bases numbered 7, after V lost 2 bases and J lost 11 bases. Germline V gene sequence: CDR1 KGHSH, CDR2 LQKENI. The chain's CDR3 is CASSPDRTGSAFF. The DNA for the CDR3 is TGTGCCAGCTCACCAGATCGGACAGGGTCGGCTTTCTTT.

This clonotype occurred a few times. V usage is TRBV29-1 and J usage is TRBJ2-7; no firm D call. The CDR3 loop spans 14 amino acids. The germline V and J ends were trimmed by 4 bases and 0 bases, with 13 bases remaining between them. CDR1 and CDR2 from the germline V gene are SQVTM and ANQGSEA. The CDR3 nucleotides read TGCAGCGTTGGGGGTGACGGAATCTCCTACGAGCAGTACTTC. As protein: CSVGGDGISYEQYF.

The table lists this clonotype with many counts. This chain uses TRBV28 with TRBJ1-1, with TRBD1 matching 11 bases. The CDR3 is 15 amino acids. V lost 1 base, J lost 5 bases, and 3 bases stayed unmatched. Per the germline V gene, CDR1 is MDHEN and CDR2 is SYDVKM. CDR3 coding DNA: TGTGCCAGCAGTTTATCCGGACAGGGGGCGACTGAAGCTTTCTTT. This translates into CASSLSGQGATEAFF.

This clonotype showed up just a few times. The CDR3 loop reads CSARPLARDTQYF. CDR3 in DNA: TGCAGTGCTAGGCCGCTAGCGAGGGATACGCAGTATTTT. The rearrangement joins TRBV20-1 to TRBJ2-3, with D possibly matching TRBD2 (6 bases). The V end was cut by 3 bases, the J end by 6 bases, with 13 bases between. In germline, CDR1 is DFQATT, CDR2 SNEGSKA (reference sequence). The CDR3 runs to 13 residues.

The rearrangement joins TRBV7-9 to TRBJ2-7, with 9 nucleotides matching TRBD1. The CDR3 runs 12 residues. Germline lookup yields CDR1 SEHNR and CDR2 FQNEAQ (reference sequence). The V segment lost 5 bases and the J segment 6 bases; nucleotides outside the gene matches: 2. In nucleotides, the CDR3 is TGTGCCAGCAGCGGGACAGGGCGCGAGCAGTACTTC. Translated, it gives CASSGTGREQYF.

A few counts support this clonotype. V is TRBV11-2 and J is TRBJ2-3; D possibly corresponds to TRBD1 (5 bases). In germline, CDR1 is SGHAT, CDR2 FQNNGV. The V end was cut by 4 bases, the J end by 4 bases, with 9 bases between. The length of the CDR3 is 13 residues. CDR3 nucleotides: TGTGCCAGCAGCTCCGGACAAGCAGATACGCAGTATTTT. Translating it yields CASSSGQADTQYF.

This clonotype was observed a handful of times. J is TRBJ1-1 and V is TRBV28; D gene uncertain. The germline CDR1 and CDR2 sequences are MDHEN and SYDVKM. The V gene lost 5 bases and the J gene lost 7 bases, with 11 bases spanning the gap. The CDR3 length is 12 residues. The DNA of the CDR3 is TGTGCCAGCAGTCCAACGATGAGTGAAGCTTTCTTT. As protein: CASSPTMSEAFF.

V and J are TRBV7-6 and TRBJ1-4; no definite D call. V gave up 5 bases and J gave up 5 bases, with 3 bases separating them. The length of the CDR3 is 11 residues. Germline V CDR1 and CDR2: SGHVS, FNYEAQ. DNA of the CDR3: TGTGCCAGCAGCGAGAATGAAAAACTGTTTTTT. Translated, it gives CASSENEKLFF. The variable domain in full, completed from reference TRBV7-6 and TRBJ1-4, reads GAGVSQSPRYKVTKRGQDVALRCDPISGHVSLYWYRQALGQGPEFLTYFNYEAQQDKSGLPNDRFSAERPEGSISTLTIQRTEQRDSAMYRCASSENEKLFFGSGTQLSVL.

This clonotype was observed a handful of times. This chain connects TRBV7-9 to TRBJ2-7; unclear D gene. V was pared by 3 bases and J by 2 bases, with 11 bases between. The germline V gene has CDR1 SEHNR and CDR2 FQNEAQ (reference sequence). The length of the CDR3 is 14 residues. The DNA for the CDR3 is TGTGCCAGCAGCTTCGTAGTAGCTCCCTACGAGCAGTACTTC. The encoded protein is CASSFVVAPYEQYF.

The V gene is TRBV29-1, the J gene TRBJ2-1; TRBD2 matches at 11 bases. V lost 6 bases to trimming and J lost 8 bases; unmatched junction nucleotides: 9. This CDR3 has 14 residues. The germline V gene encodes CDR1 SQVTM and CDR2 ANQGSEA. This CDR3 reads CSVDTSGSGYEQFF. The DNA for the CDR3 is TGCAGCGTGGACACTAGCGGGAGTGGCTATGAGCAGTTCTTC.

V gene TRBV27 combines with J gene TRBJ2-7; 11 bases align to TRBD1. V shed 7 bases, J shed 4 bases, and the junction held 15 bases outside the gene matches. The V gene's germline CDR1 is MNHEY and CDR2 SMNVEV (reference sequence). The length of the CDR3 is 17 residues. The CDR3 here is CASIPKSQGQGVYEQYF. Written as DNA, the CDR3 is TGTGCCAGCATCCCCAAGTCGCAGGGACAGGGGGTATACGAGCAGTACTTC.